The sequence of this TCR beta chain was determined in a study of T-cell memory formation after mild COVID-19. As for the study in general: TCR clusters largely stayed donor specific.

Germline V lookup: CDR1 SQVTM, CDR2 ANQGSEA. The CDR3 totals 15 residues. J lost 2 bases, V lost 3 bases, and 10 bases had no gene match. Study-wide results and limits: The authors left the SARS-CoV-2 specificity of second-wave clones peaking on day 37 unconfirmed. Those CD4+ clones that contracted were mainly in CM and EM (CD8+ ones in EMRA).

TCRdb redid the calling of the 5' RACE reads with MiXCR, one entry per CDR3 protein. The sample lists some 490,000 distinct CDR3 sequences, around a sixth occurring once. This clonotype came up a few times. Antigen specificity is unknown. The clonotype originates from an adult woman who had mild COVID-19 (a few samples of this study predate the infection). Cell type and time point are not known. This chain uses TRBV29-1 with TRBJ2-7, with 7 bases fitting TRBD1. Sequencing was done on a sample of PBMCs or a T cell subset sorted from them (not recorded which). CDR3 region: CSVEAQGSRAYEQYF. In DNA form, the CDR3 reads TGCAGCGTTGAGGCACAGGGGTCAAGAGCCTACGAGCAGTACTTC.